This is a list of T cell receptor beta chains from one sample in a study of blood T cell repertoires in COVID-19. Sequencing was performed with immunoSEQ multiplex PCR; in TCRdb, only in-frame clones are kept and a portion is missing. The repertoire holds approximately 220,000 clones, with 80% to 90% as singletons. Sequenced input: PBMCs or T cells enriched from blood (not recorded which). The receptors originated from a woman aged 18-29 years in a cohort exposed to, infected with or recovered from COVID-19 (not recorded which). Each CDR3 is given with its conserved first and last residue. The order of the fields is J gene, V gene, clone size, D gene, CDR3 protein, CDR3 DNA. D genes are given only for firm matches. Size is omitted from some rows. Given values are once, few, many or a class for expanded clones.

TRBJ2-3	TRBV9	-	TRBD1	CASSVGQNTDTQYF	TGTGCCAGCAGCGTGGGACAGAACACAGATACGCAGTATTTT
TRBJ1-3	TRBV5-1	-	-	CASSEGSARNTIYF	TGCGCCAGCTCCGAGGGATCAGCAAGAAACACCATATATTTT
TRBJ1-6	TRBV3-1/TRBV3-2	-	-	CASSSPPDGSSYNSPLHF	TGTGCCAGCAGCTCCCCCCCGGACGGGAGCTCCTATAATTCACCCCTCCACTTT
TRBJ2-3	TRBV28	-	TRBD2	CASSWTSAANTDTQYF	TGTGCCAGCAGTTGGACTAGCGCGGCGAACACAGATACGCAGTATTTT
TRBJ2-2	TRBV7-3	once	-	CASSSPAGGANTGELFF	TGTGCCAGCAGCTCCCCCGCCGGCGGCGCGAACACCGGGGAGCTGTTTTTT
TRBJ2-7	TRBV27	-	TRBD1	CASNKQGLSDEQYF	TGTGCCAGCAACAAACAGGGGTTGTCCGACGAGCAGTACTTC
TRBJ2-2	TRBV7-9	-	-	CASSFGGMTGELFF	TGTGCCAGCAGCTTCGGGGGTATGACCGGGGAGCTGTTTTTT
TRBJ2-1	TRBV6-6	-	-	CASRRLVHNEQFF	TGTGCCAGCAGGAGACTAGTTCACAATGAGCAGTTCTTC
TRBJ2-2	TRBV7-2	few	TRBD1	CASSSRTGTGELFF	TGTGCCAGCAGCTCCCGGACAGGGACCGGGGAGCTGTTTTTT
TRBJ2-7	TRBV19	-	-	CASSKDRAYEQYF	TGTGCCAGTAGTAAGGACAGAGCCTACGAGCAGTACTTC
TRBJ1-1	TRBV2	-	TRBD1	CASNPGQGFEAFF	TGTGCCAGCAACCCGGGACAGGGATTTGAAGCTTTCTTT
TRBJ1-5	TRBV2	-	-	CASTQQGAGNQPQHF	TGTGCCAGCACGCAGCAGGGTGCGGGCAATCAGCCCCAGCATTTT
TRBJ1-6	TRBV19	few	-	CASTPDRIGSPLHF	TGTGCCAGTACCCCGGACAGAATAGGATCACCCCTCCACTTT
TRBJ1-1	TRBV3-1/TRBV3-2	-	TRBD1	CASSPGQGVLVNTEAFF	TGTGCCAGCAGCCCTGGACAGGGAGTACTGGTTAACACTGAAGCTTTCTTT
TRBJ2-3	TRBV5-1	-	-	CASSSRPADTQYF	TGCGCCAGCAGCTCCCGTCCCGCAGATACGCAGTATTTT
TRBJ1-2	TRBV27	-	TRBD1	CASSLQGARGYTF	TGTGCCAGCAGCCTACAGGGGGCGAGGGGCTACACCTTC
TRBJ2-2	TRBV5-1	-	-	CASSPNVGSPTGELFF	TGCGCCAGCAGTCCCAACGTGGGCAGCCCCACCGGGGAGCTGTTTTTT
TRBJ2-4	TRBV27	-	TRBD2	CASSRGRDKNIQYF	TGTGCCAGCAGTAGAGGGAGGGACAAAAACATTCAGTACTTC
TRBJ1-3	TRBV30	-	-	CAWTVSGNTIYF	TGTGCCTGGACAGTCTCTGGAAACACCATATATTTT
TRBJ1-2	TRBV4-1	-	TRBD1	CASSQVGQNYGYTF	TGCGCCAGCAGCCAAGTGGGACAGAACTATGGCTACACCTTC
TRBJ1-5	TRBV5-1	-	-	CASWGGERVEDQPQHF	TGCGCCAGCTGGGGGGGTGAGCGGGTAGAGGATCAGCCCCAGCATTTT
TRBJ2-7	TRBV11-3	-	-	CASSRRGGGERSSYEQYF	TGTGCCAGCAGCCGAAGGGGGGGAGGAGAGCGGAGCTCCTACGAGCAGTACTTC
TRBJ1-2	TRBV11-2	-	-	CASSRSGYYGYTF	TGTGCCAGCTCGCGGTCCGGGTACTATGGCTACACCTTC